This T cell receptor beta chain emerged from a study of shared T cell receptors in the human thymus. Clones were read by immunoSEQ multiplex PCR, and TCRdb kept only the in-frame ones, dropping some. The data show roughly 500,000 clones, about 80% seen once. Another study also made use of these data, one on human thymus T cells. That work contributes: Highly overlapping thymic repertoires among unrelated individuals were reported in related research.

The source is a boy less than two years old with a congenital heart defect. The sample taken for sequencing was thymocytes.

Here the CDR3 DNA reads TGTGCTAGTGGTAGTCCGGACAGGGACCTTGGCTACACCTTC. Residues: CASGSPDRDLGYTF. V and J are TRBV12-5 and TRBJ1-2; 8 positions agree with TRBD1. The CDR3 loop spans 14 amino acids. Germline CDR1 reads LGHNT; CDR2 reads FRNRAP. The V gene end was trimmed by 5 bases and the J gene end by 7 bases; junction bases not matched to a gene: 9.